The 11 T cell receptor beta chains in this list originate from one sample, sequenced in a study of T cells expressing NK-cell markers. After re-calling the 5' RACE reads, TCRdb lists one entry per CDR3 protein, DNA absent. Its clone listing holds about 30,000 distinct CDR3 sequences. Sequencing was carried out using blood T cells: a sorted CD56 or NKG2C T cell subset, CD4+ or CD8+ T cells, or bulk PBMC T cells (not recorded which). These receptors were taken from a woman between 18 and 70 years old in good health.

V is TRBV5-1 and J is TRBJ1-1. The germline V gene has CDR1 SGHRS and CDR2 YFSETQ. There are 16 residues in the CDR3. This chain's CDR3 is CASSLGDGELNTEAFF.

The chain has TRBV12-3 or TRBV12-4 and TRBJ2-7. This CDR3 contains 13 residues. The CDR3 sequence is CASSSTGPYEQYF.

V gene TRBV15 combines with J gene TRBJ1-5. Per germline, CDR1 LNHNV and CDR2 YYDKDF (reference sequence). The CDR3 has 13 residues. The CDR3 reads CATSDSSNQPQHF.

The chain employs TRBV5-1 and TRBJ2-3; TCRdb picks TRBD1, but there is no DNA to check that call. Germline V gene data show CDR1 as SGHRS and CDR2 as YFSETQ. The CDR3 loop spans 17 amino acids. This CDR3 is CASSLPRREVSTDTQYF.

This sequence joins TRBV2 and TRBJ2-5; TCRdb names TRBD2, which stays unverified in the absence of DNA. The CDR3 contains 18 residues. Germline-derived CDR1 and CDR2 are SNHLY and FYNNEI. CDR3 sequence reads: CASSEYGFGLVSLETQYF.

The V and J genes are TRBV25-1 and TRBJ1-2; TCRdb designates TRBD1, a call that cannot be tested without DNA. The CDR3 contains 14 residues. Germline V gene sequence: CDR1 MGHDK, CDR2 SYGVNS. This CDR3 is CASSEGDRSYGYTF.

V gene TRBV27 combines with J gene TRBJ2-3; the TCRdb D gene call, TRBD2, has no DNA to confirm it. This CDR3 spans 12 amino acids. Looked up from germline, CDR1 is MNHEY and CDR2 is SMNVEV (reference sequence). The CDR3 protein is CASWRGADTQYF.

The rearrangement uses TRBV20-1 and TRBJ2-1. Per germline, CDR1 DFQATT and CDR2 SNEGSKA (reference sequence). The CDR3 sequence is 11 residues long. The CDR3 here is CSVDQNNEQFF.

The chain carries TRBV4-2 and TRBJ2-7; TCRdb reports TRBD2, a call that lacks DNA to check it against. From germline, CDR1 is LGHNA and CDR2 YNFKEQ. CDR3 length: 14 amino acids. This CDR3 reads CASSQAGLINEQYF.

The gene calls are TRBV6-1 and TRBJ2-5; TCRdb proposes TRBD1, but this gene call is untestable without DNA. Germline assignment: CDR1 MNHNS and CDR2 SASEGT. The CDR3 contains 14 residues. CDR3 region: CASSSAGARETQYF.

This chain connects TRBV4-1 to TRBJ2-3. CDR3 length equals 13 residues. Germline V gene sequence: CDR1 MGHRA, CDR2 YSYEKL. CDR3 residues: CASSQANSDTQYF.